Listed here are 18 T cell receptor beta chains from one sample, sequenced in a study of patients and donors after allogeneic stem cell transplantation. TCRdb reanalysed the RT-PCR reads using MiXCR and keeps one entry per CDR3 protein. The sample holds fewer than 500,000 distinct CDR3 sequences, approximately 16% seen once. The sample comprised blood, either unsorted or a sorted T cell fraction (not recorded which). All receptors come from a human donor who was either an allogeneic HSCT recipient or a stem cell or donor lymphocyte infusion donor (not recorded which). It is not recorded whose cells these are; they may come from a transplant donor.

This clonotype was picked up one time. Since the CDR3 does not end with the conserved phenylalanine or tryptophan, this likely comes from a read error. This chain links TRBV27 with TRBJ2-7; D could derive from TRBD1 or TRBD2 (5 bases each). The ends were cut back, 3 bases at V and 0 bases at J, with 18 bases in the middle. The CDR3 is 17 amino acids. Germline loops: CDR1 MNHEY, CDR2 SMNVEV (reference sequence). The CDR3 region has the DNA TGTGCCAGCAGTTTCGTCGCCGGGACCAGTAGCTCCTACGAGCAGTACTAC. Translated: CASSFVAGTSSSYEQYY.

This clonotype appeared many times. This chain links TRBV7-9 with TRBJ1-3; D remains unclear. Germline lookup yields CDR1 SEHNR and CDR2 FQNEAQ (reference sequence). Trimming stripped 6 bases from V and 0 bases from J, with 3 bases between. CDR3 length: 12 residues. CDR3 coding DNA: TGTGCCAGCAGGAACTCTGGAAACACCATATATTTT. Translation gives CASRNSGNTIYF.

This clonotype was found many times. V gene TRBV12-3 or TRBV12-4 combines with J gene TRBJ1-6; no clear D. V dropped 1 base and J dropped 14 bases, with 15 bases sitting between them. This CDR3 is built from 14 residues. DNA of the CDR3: TGTGCCAGCAGTTTAGAGCGGCCACCTTCGGCCCTCCACTTT. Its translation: CASSLERPPSALHF.

The CDR3 loop reads CASSYPPEAFF. The CDR3 bases are TGTGCCAGCAGTTACCCCCCGGAGGCTTTCTTT. The V call is TRBV6-2 or TRBV6-3, the J call TRBJ1-1; no firm D call. Germline V gives CDR1 MNHEY, CDR2 SVGEGT. V was clipped by 2 bases and J by 11 bases, with 9 bases between them. The CDR3 spans 11 residues.

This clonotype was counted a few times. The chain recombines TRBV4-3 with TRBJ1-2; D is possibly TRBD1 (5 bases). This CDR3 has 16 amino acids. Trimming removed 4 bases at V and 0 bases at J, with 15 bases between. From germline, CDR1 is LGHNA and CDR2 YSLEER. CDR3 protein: CASSLGRAAANYGYTF. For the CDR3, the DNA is TGCGCCAGCAGCCTAGGCAGGGCCGCAGCTAACTATGGCTACACCTTC.

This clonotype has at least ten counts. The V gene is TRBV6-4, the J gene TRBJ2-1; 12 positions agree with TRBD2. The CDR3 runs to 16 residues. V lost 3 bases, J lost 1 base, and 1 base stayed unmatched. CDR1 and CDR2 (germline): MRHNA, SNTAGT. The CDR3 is CASSELAGGSYNEQFF. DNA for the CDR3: TGTGCCAGCAGTGAGCTAGCGGGAGGGTCCTACAATGAGCAGTTCTTC.

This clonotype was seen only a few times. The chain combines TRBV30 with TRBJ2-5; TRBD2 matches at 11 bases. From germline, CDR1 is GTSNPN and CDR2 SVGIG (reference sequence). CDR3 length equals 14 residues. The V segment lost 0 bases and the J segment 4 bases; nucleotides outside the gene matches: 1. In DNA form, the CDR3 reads TGTGCCTGGAGTGTCCTAGCGGGAGGAGAGACCCAGTACTTC. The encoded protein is CAWSVLAGGETQYF. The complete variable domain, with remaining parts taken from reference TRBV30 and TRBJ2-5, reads SQTIHQWPATLVQPVGSPLSLECTVEGTSNPNLYWYRQAAGRGLQLLFYSVGIGQISSEVPQNLSASRPQDRQFILSSKKLLLSDSGFYLCAWSVLAGGETQYFGPGTRLLVL.

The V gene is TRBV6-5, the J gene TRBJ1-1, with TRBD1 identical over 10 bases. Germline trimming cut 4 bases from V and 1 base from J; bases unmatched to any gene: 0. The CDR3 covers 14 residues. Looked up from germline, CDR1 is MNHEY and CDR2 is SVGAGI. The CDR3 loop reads CASSWDRGNTEAFF. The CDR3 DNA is TGTGCCAGCAGTTGGGACAGGGGGAACACTGAAGCTTTCTTT.

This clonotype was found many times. CDR3 DNA sequence: TGTGCCACCAGTGACCCGGGACAGAACAATGAGCAGTTCTTC. This sequence encodes CATSDPGQNNEQFF. V is TRBV24-1 and J is TRBJ2-1, with 7 bases matching TRBD1. There are 14 residues in the CDR3. The ends lost 4 bases at V and 5 bases at J; junction bases unmatched: 4. Per germline, CDR1 KGHDR and CDR2 SFDVKD.

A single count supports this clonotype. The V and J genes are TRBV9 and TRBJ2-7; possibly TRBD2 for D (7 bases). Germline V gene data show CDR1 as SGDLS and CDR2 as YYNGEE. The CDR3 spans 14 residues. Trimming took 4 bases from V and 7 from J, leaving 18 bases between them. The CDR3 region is CASSKGGGRGEQYF. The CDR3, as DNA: TGTGCCAGCAGCAAGGGGGGGGGCAGAGGAGAGCAGTACTTC.

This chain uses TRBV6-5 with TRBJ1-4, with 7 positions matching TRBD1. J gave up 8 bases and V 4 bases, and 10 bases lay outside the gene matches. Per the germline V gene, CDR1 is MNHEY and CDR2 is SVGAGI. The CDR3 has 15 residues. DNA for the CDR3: TGTGCCAGCAGTTCAACAGGGGTGTCGAAAGAAAAACTGTTTTTT. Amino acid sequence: CASSSTGVSKEKLFF.

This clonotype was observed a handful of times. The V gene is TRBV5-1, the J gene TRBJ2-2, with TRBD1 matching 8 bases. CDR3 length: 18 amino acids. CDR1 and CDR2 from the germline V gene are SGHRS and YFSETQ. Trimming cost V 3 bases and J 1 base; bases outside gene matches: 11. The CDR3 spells CASSSMGQVRLNTGELFF. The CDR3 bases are TGCGCCAGCAGCTCCATGGGACAGGTCAGGTTGAACACCGGGGAGCTGTTTTTT.

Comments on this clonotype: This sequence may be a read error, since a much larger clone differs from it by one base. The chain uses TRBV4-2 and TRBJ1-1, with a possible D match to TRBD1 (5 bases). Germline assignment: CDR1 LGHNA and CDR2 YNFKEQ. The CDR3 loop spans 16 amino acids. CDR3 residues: CARSQDRGRSNTEAFF. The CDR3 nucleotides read TGTGCCAGAAGCCAAGATAGGGGCAGGAGTAATACTGAAGCTTTCTTT.

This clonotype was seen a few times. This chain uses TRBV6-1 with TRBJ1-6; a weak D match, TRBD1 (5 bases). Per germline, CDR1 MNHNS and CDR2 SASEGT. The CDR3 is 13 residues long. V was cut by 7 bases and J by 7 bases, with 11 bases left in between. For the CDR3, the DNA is TGTGCCAGCAACGGACATCAGAATTCACCCCTCCACTTT. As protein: CASNGHQNSPLHF.

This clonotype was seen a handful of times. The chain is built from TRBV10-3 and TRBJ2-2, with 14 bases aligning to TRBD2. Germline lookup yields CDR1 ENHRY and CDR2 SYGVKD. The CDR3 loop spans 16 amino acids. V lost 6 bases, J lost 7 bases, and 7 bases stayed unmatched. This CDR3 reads CAISGTSGSKVGELFF. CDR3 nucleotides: TGTGCCATCAGCGGGACTAGCGGGAGTAAGGTCGGGGAGCTGTTTTTT.

Here the CDR3 DNA reads TGTGCCAGCAGCCGGACCCTTCGGGGCAGGGCTTTCTTT. Amino acid sequence: CASSRTLRGRAFF. V usage is TRBV3-1 and J usage is TRBJ1-1; D may be TRBD1 (5 bases). Germline assignment: CDR1 LGHDT and CDR2 YNNKEL (reference sequence). This CDR3 comprises 13 residues. V was cut by 4 bases and J by 11 bases, with 17 bases left in between. The full variable domain, completed using reference TRBV3-1 and TRBJ1-1, is DTAVSQTPKYLVTQMGNDKSIKCEQNLGHDTMYWYKQDSKKFLKIMFSYNNKELIINETVPNRFSPKSPDKAHLNLHINSLELGDSAVYFCASSRTLRGRAFFGQGTRLTVV.

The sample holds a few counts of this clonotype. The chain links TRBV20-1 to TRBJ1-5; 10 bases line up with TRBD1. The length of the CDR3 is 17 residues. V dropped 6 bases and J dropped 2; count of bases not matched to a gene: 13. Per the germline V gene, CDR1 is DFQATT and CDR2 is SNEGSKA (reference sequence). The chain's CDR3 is CSAPPGQGKSGNQPQHF. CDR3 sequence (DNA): TGCAGTGCGCCCCCGGGACAGGGGAAGAGTGGCAATCAGCCCCAGCATTTT.

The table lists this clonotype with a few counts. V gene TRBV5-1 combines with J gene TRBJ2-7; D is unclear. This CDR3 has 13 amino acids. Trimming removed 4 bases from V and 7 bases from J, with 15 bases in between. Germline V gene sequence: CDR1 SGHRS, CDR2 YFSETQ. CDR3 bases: TGCGCCAGCAGCCCACCCGCGGATAGTGAGCAGTACTTC. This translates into CASSPPADSEQYF.